This T cell receptor beta chain derives from a study of immune evolution from preneoplasia to lung adenocarcinoma. Whole-study findings and limits: From normal lung to invasive adenocarcinoma, top clone frequencies appeared to decrease.

The data were produced by immunoSEQ multiplex PCR, yet TCRdb's version contains in-frame clones alone and is incomplete. There are about 5,600 clones in the sample; over 65% occur only once, and about 7.5% lies in the top ten. Points on this clone: Its antigen is still unknown.

The TCR was taken from a person aged 55-79 years with lung adenocarcinoma. The sample comprised FFPE lung adenocarcinoma in situ tissue.

The CDR3: CASSSYDPTGEQYF. CDR3 nucleotide sequence: TGTGCCAGCAGTTCCTACGACCCTACGGGGGAGCAGTACTTC. The V call is TRBV27, the J call TRBJ2-7; tentative D call: TRBD2 (5 bases). The CDR3 totals 14 residues. Trimming took off 4 bases at V and 7 bases at J, with 17 bases between the two ends. Germline CDR1 is MNHEY and CDR2 is SMNVEV (reference sequence).